In this sample, the clone carrying this T cell receptor (beta chain) turned up many times. Its antigen is undetermined. This sample stems from a study of response to subunit inactivated influenza vaccine. Findings of the study overall: It was the authors' suggestion that each seasonal influenza vaccination recruits few new T cells.

A single record per CDR3 protein comes from TCRdb applying MiXCR to the RT-PCR reads. This sample has fewer than 800,000 distinct CDR3 sequences; approximately 15% occur once, and the top ten carry around a tenth. The CDR3 spans 15 residues. Trimming cost V 2 bases and J 12 bases; bases outside gene matches: 11. CDR1 and CDR2 from the germline V gene are ENHRY and SYGVKD. The TCR originated in a man aged 50 or older who received an inactivated influenza vaccine. The V and J genes are TRBV10-3 and TRBJ2-1; 9 nucleotides align to TRBD1. Sequencing was performed on PBMCs from blood, taken approximately 13 days after vaccination. DNA for the CDR3: TGTGCCATCAGTGAGAGGGACAGGGCCCCCCACGGGCAGTTCTTC. Translation gives CAISERDRAPHGQFF.